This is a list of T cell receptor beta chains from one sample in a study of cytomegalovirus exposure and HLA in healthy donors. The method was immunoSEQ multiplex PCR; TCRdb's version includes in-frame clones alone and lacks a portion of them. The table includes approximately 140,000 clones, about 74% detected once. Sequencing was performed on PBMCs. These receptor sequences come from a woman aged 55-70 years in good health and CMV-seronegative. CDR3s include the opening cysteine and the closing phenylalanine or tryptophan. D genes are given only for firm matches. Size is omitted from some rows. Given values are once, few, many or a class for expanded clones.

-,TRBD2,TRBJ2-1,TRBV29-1,TGCAGCGTTGAAAGGCCGGGAGGGTTTAATGAGCAGTTCTTC,CSVERPGGFNEQFF
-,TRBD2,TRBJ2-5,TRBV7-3,TGTGCCAGCAGCTTAGTGACGGGGGGTGGGCAAGAGACCCAGTACTTC,CASSLVTGGGQETQYF
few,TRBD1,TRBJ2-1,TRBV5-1,TGCGCCAGCAGCGCCGGGACAGGGGTATCCTACAATGAGCAGTTCTTC,CASSAGTGVSYNEQFF
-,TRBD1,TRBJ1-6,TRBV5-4,TGTGCCAGCAGCTGGGACAGGGATAATTCACCCCTCCACTTT,CASSWDRDNSPLHF
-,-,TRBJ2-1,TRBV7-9,TGTGCCAGCAGCTTAAGGGCGGGGAACTACAATGAGCAGTTCTTC,CASSLRAGNYNEQFF
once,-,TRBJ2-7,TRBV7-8,TGTGCCAGCAGCTTAGCAGGGGCCGAGCAGTACTTC,CASSLAGAEQYF
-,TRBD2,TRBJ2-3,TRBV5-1,TGCGCCAGCAGCTTGTGGGGGACTAGCGTCACAGATACGCAGTATTTT,CASSLWGTSVTDTQYF
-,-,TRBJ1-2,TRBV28,TGTGCCAGCAGTTGGCAGGTAGTGTGGTATGGCTACACCTTC,CASSWQVVWYGYTF
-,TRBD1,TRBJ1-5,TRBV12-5,TGTGCTAGTGCTCCAGGGGGTGATCAGCCCCAGCATTTT,CASAPGGDQPQHF
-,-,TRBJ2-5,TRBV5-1,TGCGCCAGCAGCTTTGGGGCCCCTTCGGAGACCCAGTACTTC,CASSFGAPSETQYF
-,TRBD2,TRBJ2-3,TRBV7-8,TGTGCCAGCAGCTCGCTACTAGCGGGGGGGTCGGATACGCAGTATTTT,CASSSLLAGGSDTQYF
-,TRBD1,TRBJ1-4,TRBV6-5,TGTGCCAGCAGGGACAGGGGAGGTGAAAAACTGTTTTTT,CASRDRGGEKLFF
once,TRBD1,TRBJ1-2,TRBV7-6,TGTGCCAGCAGCTTAGGTGGCGGGACAGGGCTGGGCTACACCTTC,CASSLGGGTGLGYTF
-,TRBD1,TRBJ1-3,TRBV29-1,TGCAGCGTTGAAGTGTACAGGGGGAGCGCCATATATTTT,CSVEVYRGSAIYF
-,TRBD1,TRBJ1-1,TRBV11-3,TGTGCCAGCAGCCTCGGGACAGAGAACACTGAAGCTTTCTTT,CASSLGTENTEAFF
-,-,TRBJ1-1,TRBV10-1,TGCGCCAGCAGTGATGCAGGGGCGAACACTGAAGCTTTCTTT,CASSDAGANTEAFF
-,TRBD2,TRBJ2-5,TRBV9,TGTGCCAGCAGCCCGGGGACTAGCGGGCTTGGGGGGGAGACCCAGTACTTC,CASSPGTSGLGGETQYF
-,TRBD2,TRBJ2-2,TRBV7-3,TGTGCCAGCAGCTTAACTGCGGGGGCGAACACCGGGGAGCTGTTTTTT,CASSLTAGANTGELFF
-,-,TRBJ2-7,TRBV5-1,TGCGCCAGCAGCCGAAACAGGGATGCCTACGAGCAGTACTTC,CASSRNRDAYEQYF
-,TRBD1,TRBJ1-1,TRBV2,TGTGCCAGCAGTGGACGGGACAGGTCTCAGGTGAACACTGAAGCTTTCTTT,CASSGRDRSQVNTEAFF
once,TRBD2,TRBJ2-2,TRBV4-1,TGCGCCAGCAGCCGCGGACTAGCGGGAGTAGGAGGGGAGCTGTTTTTT,CASSRGLAGVGGELFF
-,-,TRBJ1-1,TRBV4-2,TGTGCCAGCAGCCAAGATTTCGTCACGCGCTTCTTT,CASSQDFVTRFF
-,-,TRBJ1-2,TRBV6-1,TGTGCCAGCCGTTCGCGTTTCTATGGCTACACCTTC,CASRSRFYGYTF
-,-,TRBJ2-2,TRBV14,TGTGCCAGCAGCCAAGTCCAGGGGACCTTCACCGGGGAGCTGTTTTTT,CASSQVQGTFTGELFF
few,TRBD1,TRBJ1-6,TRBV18,TGTGCCAGCTCGGGACAGGGCGATTCACCCCTCCACTTT,CASSGQGDSPLHF
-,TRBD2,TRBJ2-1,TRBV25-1,TGTGCCAGCAGTCGGGGGGGACGGTACAATGAGCAGTTCTTC,CASSRGGRYNEQFF
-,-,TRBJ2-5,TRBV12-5,TGTGCTAGTGCCCTAGGACAGCGAACGATCCCCCAAGAGACCCAGTACTTC,CASALGQRTIPQETQYF
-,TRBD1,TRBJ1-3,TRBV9,TGTGCCAGCAGCGCCGGGACAGTCGGAAACACCATATATTTT,CASSAGTVGNTIYF
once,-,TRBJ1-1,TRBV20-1,TGCAGTGCTAGGACAGGTTGGGAAGCTTTCTTT,CSARTGWEAFF
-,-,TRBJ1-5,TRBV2,TGTGCCAGCAGTGGGAGCAGGGGTAGCAATCAGCCCCAGCATTTT,CASSGSRGSNQPQHF
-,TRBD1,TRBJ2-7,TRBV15,TGTGCCATCAGCAGCCGGGACAGACCCGTTTCTTGGTACTTC,CAISSRDRPVSWYF